Following are 20 T cell receptor beta chains from one sample sequenced in a study of lymphopenia after photon versus proton radiotherapy. Method: immunoSEQ multiplex PCR; TCRdb's copy keeps in-frame clones and lacks some. The profile shows around 28,000 clones, about 81% of them singletons. Source: peripheral blood, taken from a patient treated with photon-based radiotherapy. The receptors were sampled from a man aged 45-65 years with gastric cancer.

In DNA form, the CDR3 reads TGTGCCAGTAGTATAGCTTCGGGGCGCGGGTCCCAGCATTTT. This translates into CASSIASGRGSQHF. The chain uses TRBV19 and TRBJ1-5; possibly TRBD1 for D (5 bases). Trimming removed 1 base at V and 11 bases at J, with 15 bases between. The CDR3 extends over 14 amino acids. Germline values: CDR1 LNHDA, CDR2 SQIVND (reference sequence).

The rearrangement joins TRBV11-2 to TRBJ2-2; D is undetermined. Germline-derived CDR1 and CDR2 are SGHAT and FQNNGV. V was trimmed by 1 base and J by 2 bases, leaving 2 bases between them. CDR3 size: 13 residues. CDR3 residues: CASSLVNTGELFF. Written as DNA, the CDR3 is TGTGCCAGCAGCTTAGTAAACACCGGGGAGCTGTTTTTT. The whole variable domain, filled in from reference TRBV11-2 and TRBJ2-2, reads EAGVAQSPRYKIIEKRQSVAFWCNPISGHATLYWYQQILGQGPKLLIQFQNNGVVDDSQLPKDRFSAERLKGVDSTLKIQPAKLEDSAVYLCASSLVNTGELFFGEGSRLTVL.

V usage is TRBV7-2 and J usage is TRBJ1-2, with D possibly TRBD1 on 5 matching bases. The germline V gene encodes CDR1 SGHTA and CDR2 FQGNSA. This CDR3 contains 13 residues. The germline V and J ends were trimmed by 4 bases and 3 bases, with 9 bases remaining between them. CDR3 region: CASSSGLYYGYTF. Here the CDR3 DNA reads TGTGCCAGCAGCTCGGGACTGTACTATGGCTACACCTTC.

The chain couples TRBV7-2 to TRBJ2-2, with 8 bases fitting TRBD2. In germline, CDR1 is SGHTA, CDR2 FQGNSA. The CDR3 has 16 residues. With 4 bases clipped from V and 2 bases from J, the junction kept 6 bases outside the gene matches. In nucleotides, the CDR3 is TGTGCCAGCAGCTCCCGACTAGCGAGAAACACCGGGGAGCTGTTTTTT. Amino acid sequence: CASSSRLARNTGELFF.

The chain couples TRBV7-6 to TRBJ2-7; TRBD1 is a possible D gene (5 bases). V lost 1 base to trimming and J lost 4 bases, with 20 bases between them. Per the germline V gene, CDR1 is SGHVS and CDR2 is FNYEAQ. The CDR3 covers 17 residues. The CDR3 reads CASSLGVGALGPYEQYF. CDR3 sequence (DNA): TGTGCCAGCAGCTTAGGGGTAGGGGCTTTGGGCCCTTACGAGCAGTACTTC.

The J gene is TRBJ1-5, the V gene TRBV7-2; TRBD1 is a possible D gene (6 bases). Looked up from germline, CDR1 is SGHTA and CDR2 is FQGNSA. Trimming took 3 bases from V and 2 from J, leaving 11 bases between them. The CDR3 has 15 amino acids. This chain's CDR3 is CASSFGGLGNQPQHF. CDR3 DNA: TGTGCCAGCAGCTTTGGGGGGCTAGGCAATCAGCCCCAGCATTTT.

This rearrangement joins TRBV5-1 to TRBJ2-7, with TRBD2 as a possible D gene (6 bases). Trimming removed 4 bases from V and 6 bases from J, with 17 bases in between. CDR1 and CDR2 from the germline V gene are SGHRS and YFSETQ. This CDR3 comprises 14 residues. CDR3 sequence: CASSLDRGVLEQYF. DNA for the CDR3: TGCGCCAGCAGCCTCGATCGCGGGGTCCTCGAGCAGTACTTC. Full variable domain (remainder filled in from reference TRBV5-1 and TRBJ2-7): KAGVTQTPRYLIKTRGQQVTLSCSPISGHRSVSWYQQTPGQGLQFLFEYFSETQRNKGNFPGRFSGRQFSNSRSEMNVSTLELGDSALYLCASSLDRGVLEQYFGPGTRLTVT.

The genes are TRBV10-3 and TRBJ1-4; D perhaps matches TRBD1 (5 bases). Between the trimmed V and J ends, which lost 4 bases and 7 bases, there was a span of 10 bases. Germline lookup yields CDR1 ENHRY and CDR2 SYGVKD. CDR3 length: 13 residues. The CDR3, as DNA: TGTGCCATCAGTGGGGGGGGAGGTGAAAAACTGTTTTTT. It translates to CAISGGGGEKLFF.

The rearrangement joins TRBV19 to TRBJ1-5; no firm D call. The CDR3 is made up of 15 amino acids. CDR1 and CDR2 (germline): LNHDA, SQIVND (reference sequence). V was clipped by 4 bases and J by 7 bases, with 17 bases between them. The CDR3 sequence: CASSTGRRHPQPQHF. Written as DNA, the CDR3 is TGTGCCAGTAGTACCGGACGGAGACACCCCCAGCCCCAGCATTTT.

This clone was recorded a few times. This chain connects TRBV7-2 to TRBJ1-6; unclear D gene. V was pared by 5 bases and J by 6 bases, with 14 bases between. The CDR3 sequence is 15 residues long. Germline CDR1 and CDR2: SGHTA and FQGNSA. DNA for the CDR3: TGTGCCAGCAGCCCGAGGCCCTTCCCTAATTCACCCCTCCACTTT. It translates to CASSPRPFPNSPLHF.

This clone turned up a few times. DNA for the CDR3: TGTGCCAGCAGCGTAGAAGTCTCGGGCGGCTATGGCTACACCTTC. Protein product: CASSVEVSGGYGYTF. The rearrangement uses TRBV9 and TRBJ1-2; no clear D gene. CDR1 and CDR2 from the germline V gene are SGDLS and YYNGEE. Trimming left V 0 bases short and J 4 bases short, with 13 bases between. The CDR3 runs 15 residues.

The chain recombines TRBV7-8 with TRBJ2-3; 13 positions match TRBD2. Germline V CDR1 and CDR2: SGHVS, FQNEAQ. There are 19 residues in the CDR3. J lost 5 bases, V lost 3 bases, and 14 bases had no gene match. The CDR3 nucleotides are TGTGCCAGCAGCTTCTACCGCCTGGGACTAGCGGGATTGAGAGATACGCAGTATTTT. As protein: CASSFYRLGLAGLRDTQYF.

This clone has just one count. The chain carries TRBV10-1 and TRBJ2-3; TRBD2 matches 12 bases. The CDR3 is 14 residues long. Germline V lookup: CDR1 WNHNN, CDR2 SYGVQD (reference sequence). V dropped 5 bases and J dropped 6; count of bases not matched to a gene: 3. The CDR3 DNA is TGCGCCAGCAGTCGACTAGCGGGGGCTGATACGCAGTATTTT. Amino acid sequence: CASSRLAGADTQYF.

This clone was recorded a few times. The chain recombines TRBV18 with TRBJ1-1, with a weak D call TRBD1 (6 bases). The CDR3 runs to 13 residues. V gave up 6 bases and J gave up 4 bases, with 12 bases separating them. Looked up from germline, CDR1 is KGHSH and CDR2 is LQKENI. The DNA of the CDR3 is TGTGCCAGCTCTTATAGGGGGGGCACTGAAGCTTTCTTT. It codes for CASSYRGGTEAFF.

The CDR3 sequence is CASSVEGQAGNTIYF. CDR3 DNA: TGTGCCAGCAGCGTAGAAGGACAGGCTGGAAACACCATATATTTT. The chain uses TRBV9 and TRBJ1-3; 7 bases align to TRBD1. Trimming cost V 0 bases and J 2 bases; bases outside gene matches: 2. The germline gives CDR1 SGDLS, CDR2 YYNGEE. This CDR3 is built from 15 residues.

The chain carries TRBV5-6 and TRBJ2-5, with a tentative D call TRBD2 (6 bases). The CDR3 has 14 amino acids. The germline V gene has CDR1 SGHDT and CDR2 YYEEEE. V was cut by 3 bases and J by 7 bases, with 16 bases left in between. CDR3 in amino acids: CASSSGWVGGTQYF. CDR3 nucleotides: TGTGCCAGCAGCTCTGGTTGGGTGGGAGGGACCCAGTACTTC.

The J gene is TRBJ2-5, the V gene TRBV5-1, with 8 bases aligning to TRBD1. V was pared by 4 bases and J by 5 bases, with 13 bases of the junction left unmatched. Germline CDR1 is SGHRS and CDR2 is YFSETQ. The CDR3 spans 16 residues. The CDR3 loop is CASSPRPGQGTETQYF. The DNA of the CDR3 is TGCGCCAGCAGCCCCCGCCCCGGACAGGGAACGGAGACCCAGTACTTC.

Remarks on this clone: Mismatch with germline at one junction end may stem from a read error. The chain couples TRBV6-9 to TRBJ2-7; TRBD1 matches 7 bases. Germline CDR1 is MNHGY and CDR2 is SVAAGI. This CDR3 has 10 amino acids. In DNA form, the CDR3 reads TGTGCCAGCAGTTCCCGGGACAGAGACTTC. It translates to CASSSRDRDF.

The chain has TRBV2 and TRBJ2-6; a possible D gene is TRBD1 (5 bases). The germline gives CDR1 SNHLY, CDR2 FYNNEI. The germline V and J ends were trimmed by 9 bases and 1 base, with 7 bases remaining between them. CDR3 length equals 13 residues. CDR3 sequence: CARGDSGANVLTF. CDR3 bases: TGTGCCAGAGGGGATTCTGGGGCCAACGTCCTGACTTTC.

The chain employs TRBV5-1 and TRBJ2-3; 8 bases match TRBD1. V gave up 4 bases and J gave up 1 base; unmatched junction bases: 5. CDR3 length equals 15 residues. Germline V lookup: CDR1 SGHRS, CDR2 YFSETQ. CDR3 in DNA: TGCGCCAGCAGCCTCGACAGGGGAGGCACAGATACGCAGTATTTT. Translating it yields CASSLDRGGTDTQYF.